This T cell receptor beta chain was captured by sequencing in a study of CD8 T cells in ankylosing spondylitis. CDR3 length: 15 amino acids. The J segment lost 5 bases and the V segment lost 8 bases, leaving 6 bases of the junction unmatched. By quantitative 5'-RACE with molecular barcodes, the TCR beta libraries were made. TCRdb processed the 5' RACE reads anew with MiXCR; each CDR3 protein has one entry. Counted here are 250,000 to 350,000 distinct CDR3 sequences, roughly 20% occurring once; the ten biggest clones make up roughly 3.6%. General study results and limits: Previous work reported some of these motif variants in the synovial fluid and blood of reactive arthritis. Seemingly distinctive of ankylosing spondylitis blood was a TCR beta motif formed by eight highly homologous variants.

This clonotype was seen a few times. Antigen unknown. This clonotype originated in a female donor with ankylosing spondylitis or in good health (not recorded which). The sequenced sample consisted of blood, either unsorted or a sorted T cell fraction (not recorded which). V gene TRBV12-3 or TRBV12-4 combines with J gene TRBJ2-3; TRBD2 aligns across 14 bases. The chain's CDR3 is CASSRTSGRQDTQYF. The CDR3, as DNA: TGTGCCAGCTCCCGGACTAGCGGGAGGCAAGATACGCAGTATTTT.